This T cell receptor beta chain emerged from a study of CD8+ T cells in alopecia areata. Overall study results and limits: Among the cells sequenced in scalp samples are also the resident alphabeta T cells of normal skin. Higher clonality than in normal scalp was seen in lesional scalp, especially alopecia totalis/universalis.

Sorted populations comprised CD4+ and CD8+ T cells obtained from PBMCs. The CDR3 covers 11 residues. Trimming removed 2 bases at V and 2 bases at J, with 0 bases between. Germline-derived CDR1 and CDR2 are SGHRS and YFSETQ. This clone was observed a handful of times. Its antigen is not known. RNA extraction and reverse transcription yielded cDNA as sequencing template. Clones were read by immunoSEQ multiplex PCR, and TCRdb kept only the in-frame ones, dropping some. The sample includes about 99,000 clones, 55% of them seen just once. V usage is TRBV5-1 and J usage is TRBJ2-3; no clear D gene. The origin of this receptor is a human donor in good health. The sample consisted of CD4+ T cells sorted from blood. CDR3 sequence: CASSFTDTQYF. CDR3 nucleotide sequence: TGCGCCAGCAGCTTCACAGATACGCAGTATTTT.